This T cell receptor (beta chain) was recovered during a study of Ad26.COV2.S vaccination and SARS-CoV-2 variants. Specified treatment: some 20 received Ad26.COV2.S at low or high dose, single or two shots; roughly 5 received placebo; per-sample allocation not given. Sampling took place 63 days after the first vaccine or placebo injection. The vaccine antigen was prefusion-stabilized Wuhan SARS-CoV-2 spike. Germline CDR1 KGHSH, CDR2 LQKENI. The length of the CDR3 is 14 residues. Deletions cut 2 bases from V and 5 bases from J, with 10 bases between. Some clones are missing from TCRdb's copy, which holds only in-frame ones; the method was immunoSEQ multiplex PCR. The sample comprises roughly 680,000 clones, about 90% of which are singletons, and about 1.5% rests with the top ten.

This specimen consisted of peripheral blood, obtained in a trial of Ad26.COV2.S vaccine versus placebo. This sequence originates from a person between 18 and 59 years old who received the Ad26.COV2.S COVID-19 vaccine or a placebo. The V and J genes are TRBV18 and TRBJ1-5; D ambiguous. Here the CDR3 DNA reads TGTGCCAGCTCACCAGCGACAACCGATCAGCCCCAGCATTTT. This sequence encodes CASSPATTDQPQHF.